The subject of this entry is one TCR beta chain. Its antigen is not known. From germline, CDR1 is SEHNR and CDR2 FQNEAQ (reference sequence). V was shortened by 1 base and J by 2 bases, with 17 bases between the two germline ends. The CDR3 extends over 17 amino acids. PCR was performed using 60 Vbeta and 13 Jbeta primers. Data came from immunoSEQ multiplex PCR; TCRdb stores just in-frame clones and leaves some out. The sample has 200,000 or so clones; roughly 83% are singletons. The data stem from a study of cytomegalovirus exposure and HLA in healthy donors. In the study overall: Early released data had approximately 86 million unique TCRs, all coming from HLA-typed donors. General study points: Some segments of the V type, notably TRBV6-2 and TRBV6-3, were excluded as indistinguishable.

This sequence originates from a girl aged 5-17 years in good health and CMV-seronegative. The chain recombines TRBV7-9 with TRBJ1-2, with a weak D call TRBD1 (6 bases). Material: PBMCs. Here the CDR3 reads CASSLVASLGANYGYTF. The CDR3 DNA reads as TGTGCCAGCAGCTTAGTAGCTTCGCTGGGGGCCAACTATGGCTACACCTTC.